What follows is one TCR beta chain and its context. Its antigen specificity is not known. No base-level quality is on record; no much larger clone is a single base apart. TCR libraries were generated with the immunoSEQ multiplex PCR assay, using TCR-beta and/or TCR-alpha/delta assays for each sample. The amplified TCR libraries were sequenced on the Illumina high-throughput platform. As for the original processing: Clustering and dimensionality reduction relied on pairwise TCRdist distances among GMM-specific receptors from T cells that were either sorted ex vivo or expanded in vitro. The score assigned to each clinical repertoire was mean NN-distance, meaning the average TCRdist to the nearest 10% of tetramer-positive reference sequences. To compute GEM TCR motif frequency, the fraction of unique TCRs matching known GEM sequences by V/J usage and CDR3 length was calculated. Linear discriminant analysis with leave-one-out cross-validation, implemented in scikit-learn, was used to classify active tuberculosis. The immuneACCESS repertoire file appears here via TCRdb, limited to in-frame rearrangements. These files lack a portion of the clones; in checked studies, under half of the deficit traces to unresolved V genes, and the cause of the others is not known. V and J calls and clone size follow that table, whereas D and trimming were derived from the DNA. This sample comprises around 33,000 clones, under 95% of them detected only once. The ten largest clonotypes hold around 7% of the sample.

The record originates from a study of T cells in tuberculosis (dated by TCRdb to between 2017 and 2018). With regard to the full study: The study combined CD1B tetramers and high-throughput TCR immunosequencing to characterize T cells specific for the mycobacterial lipid antigen glucose monomycolate (GMM). With 9 to 11 people per group, a South African clinical cohort compared IGRA-negative adolescents, IGRA-positive adolescents with latent tuberculosis, and adults with active tuberculosis. PBMC from patients with active tuberculosis were archived either before the start of standard anti-tuberculosis treatment or within 7 days of starting that treatment.

The sample's time point label, decoded: new active TB diagnosis, blood taken before or within 7 days of starting treatment. Active tuberculosis patients were HIV-seronegative South African adults aged 18 years or older with a new diagnosis. Confirmation of active tuberculosis came from positive sputum smear microscopy and/or a positive M. tuberculosis culture. Immunosequencing was performed on unsorted cryopreserved PBMC, with approximately 110,000 T cells per clinical donor covered on average. Overall study outcomes, separate from this receptor: Using GEM motif frequencies, a classifier achieved around 70% accuracy, whereas a classifier built on the diverse GMM-specific repertoire got to more than 85% accuracy (AUROC roughly 0.9). Which clinical samples got chosen depended on the availability of cryopreserved specimens, and the active tuberculosis cases were adults, whereas the controls were adolescents. Active tuberculosis TCR-alpha repertoires showed smaller mean NN-distances to GMM-specific TCRs than IGRA-negative controls, suggesting clonal expansion of these TCRs. The smaller NN-distances in active tuberculosis patients were driven in part by shorter CDR3-alpha lengths, while the difference seen for TCR-beta was not statistically significant.

The germline V gene supplies CDR1 MGHRA and CDR2 YSYEKL. The CDR3 holds 15 amino acids from the cysteine to the phenylalanine. Just the 45-base CDR3 DNA is kept, in frame starting at base 1. Deletion took 1 base off V and 4 bases off J, with a span of 10 bases between the germline ends. The TCR was taken from an adult with tuberculosis. Some clones in this sample may be carry-over from other donors' samples. The specimen comprised PBMCs, sampled at tuberculosis diagnosis. The chain was built from TRBV4-1 and TRBJ2-2, and perhaps TRBD1 as D gene, on 5 matching bases. The bases are TGCGCCAGCAGCCAAGGGGGCCGAGGCACCGGGGAGCTGTTTTTT. Its product reads: CASSQGGRGTGELFF.